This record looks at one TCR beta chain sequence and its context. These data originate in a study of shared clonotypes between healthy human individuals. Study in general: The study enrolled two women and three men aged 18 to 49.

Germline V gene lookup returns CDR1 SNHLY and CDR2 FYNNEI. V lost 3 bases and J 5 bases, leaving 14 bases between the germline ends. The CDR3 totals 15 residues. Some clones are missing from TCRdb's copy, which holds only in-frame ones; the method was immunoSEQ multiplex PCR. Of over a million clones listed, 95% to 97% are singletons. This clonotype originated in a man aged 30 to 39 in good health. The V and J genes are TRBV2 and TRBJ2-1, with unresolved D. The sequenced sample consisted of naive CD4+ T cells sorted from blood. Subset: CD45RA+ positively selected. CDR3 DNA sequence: TGTGCCAGCAGTGATGCGGCATTCGGAGACAATGAGCAGTTCTTC. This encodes CASSDAAFGDNEQFF.